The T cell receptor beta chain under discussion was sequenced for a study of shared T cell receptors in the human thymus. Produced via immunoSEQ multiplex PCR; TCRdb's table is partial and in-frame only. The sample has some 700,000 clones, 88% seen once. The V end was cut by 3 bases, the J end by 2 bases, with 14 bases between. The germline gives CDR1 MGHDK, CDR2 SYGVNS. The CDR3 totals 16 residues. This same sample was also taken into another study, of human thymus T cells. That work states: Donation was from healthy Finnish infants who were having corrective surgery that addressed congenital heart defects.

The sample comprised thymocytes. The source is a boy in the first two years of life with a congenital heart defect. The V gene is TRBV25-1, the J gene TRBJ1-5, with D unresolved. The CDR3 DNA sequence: TGTGCCAGCAGTGAGGGCCCCGAGAGGGGCAATCAGCCCCAGCATTTT. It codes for CASSEGPERGNQPQHF.